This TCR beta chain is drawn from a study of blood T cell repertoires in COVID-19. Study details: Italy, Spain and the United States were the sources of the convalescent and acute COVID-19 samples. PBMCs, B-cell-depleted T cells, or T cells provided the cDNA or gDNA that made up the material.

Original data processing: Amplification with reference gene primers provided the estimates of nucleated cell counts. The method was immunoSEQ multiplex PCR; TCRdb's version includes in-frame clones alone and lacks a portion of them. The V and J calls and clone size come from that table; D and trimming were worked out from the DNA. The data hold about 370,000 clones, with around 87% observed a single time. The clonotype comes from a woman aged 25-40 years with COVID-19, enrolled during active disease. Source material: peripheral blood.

The CDR3 is CASSWRRLGGTEAFF. Here the CDR3 DNA reads TGCGCCAGCAGCTGGAGACGGCTGGGGGGCACTGAAGCTTTCTTT. The rearrangement uses TRBV5-1 and TRBJ1-1; TRBD1 might be the D (5 bases). CDR1 SGHRS and CDR2 YFSETQ come from the germline V gene. The CDR3 is made up of 15 amino acids. Trimming cost V 3 bases and J 4 bases, with 16 bases left between them.